The T cell receptor (beta chain) described here comes from a study of cytomegalovirus exposure and HLA in healthy donors (dated by TCRdb to about 2017). General notes on the study: According to an earlier analysis of 550 to 700 of the donors, 200 million or so T cells yielded roughly 110 million unique TCR beta sequences and approximately 300 Gb of sequence data. Typing coverage differed by locus: A, B, C, DRB1 and DQB1 were typed in roughly 620-640 donors, DQA1 in 500 to 550, DPA1 in around 580, and DPB1 in around 440. The study profiled the T cell repertoires of about 720 subjects by immunosequencing and related them to cytomegalovirus serostatus. Among 300 to 500 genotyped donors of the cohort, an average of roughly 230,000 unique TCR beta nucleotide sequences was sequenced per donor, of which about 18% were non-productive. In a later genetic analysis, genome-wide SNP genotypes for about 60% of the 666 donors were used, and that subset was treated as a discovery cohort. The study was designed to test whether signatures of past pathogen exposure could be identified by cataloging public T cell receptors. The genetic ancestry cluster associated with self-reported Caucasian donors included 70% to 85% of the roughly 400 genotyped donors. In a later analysis, previously published TCR beta repertoires from 666 donors were re-analyzed and high-resolution HLA genotyping was added so that TCR occurrence patterns could be studied. To predict cytomegalovirus infection status, the study brought together high-throughput TCR immunosequencing, statistical association of individual TCRs with disease status, and machine learning. An early release covering about 600 HLA-typed donors comprised approximately 300 gigabases of sequencing data and approximately 80 million unique TCR sequences. Donor age, sex, ethnicity and CMV serostatus were compiled together with the repertoire data. To decide whether each TCR beta V gene segment behaved as functional or pseudogenic, an earlier analysis of 587 of the donors relied on high-throughput TCR beta sequencing. Besides the first cohort of 666 subjects, a separate validation cohort made up of 120 different subjects was used. A handful of DR-DQ haplotypes were handled as single units for association and clustering because linkage in the cohort was strong. All discovery cohort repertoires had been generated using a single sequencing platform. Both class I and class II loci were covered by HLA typing, at four-digit resolution. Rather than using new phenotypic data, the later analysis identified candidate immune exposures from TCR beta sequences and from how often those sequences occurred across donors. Overall study outcomes, separate from this receptor: The sequencing pipeline was judged likely to have produced a cluster of highly shared sequence variants as a technical artifact. The 87-base-pair reads could not distinguish some IMGT-functional V segments, including TRBV6-2 and TRBV6-3, so those segments were excluded. A further reported finding was that TCR beta sequences accurately predicted the HLA-A and HLA-B alleles for most subjects in the first cohort. Presence/absence analyses assumed roughly uniform sequencing depth across donors, an assumption that may not hold. According to a later analysis, parvovirus B19, influenza, CMV and Epstein-Barr virus appeared linked to several top co-occurrence clusters. Immune exposure information for the cohort was limited to CMV serostatus. In an earlier analysis of around 600 of the donors, most TCR beta V segments were observed in productive rearrangements about 87% or about 30% of the time, broadly matching IMGT annotations. Strong co-occurrence of HLA alleles, especially DR and DQ, made assigning TCR associations to individual alleles difficult. The study gave a list of roughly 150 TCR beta chains associated with cytomegalovirus. Correlated functional status among segregating V segments might reflect linkage disequilibrium, but an unknown experimental factor could not be ruled out. Most CMV-associated TCR beta chains appeared to be HLA-restricted in a later analysis, and the HLA associations seemed to be driven largely by CMV exposure. The authors suggested that the approach could potentially be generalized to other disease states and immunological phenotypes. A later analysis associated 16,951 TCR beta sequences with specific HLA alleles at a false discovery rate of 0.05. A later genetic analysis reported fewer N-insertions in productive TCRs among donors in an Asian-associated ancestry cluster than the roughly 690-donor mean. While some public TCRs were present in many individuals, most TCR sequences turned up only very rarely across donors. In vitro tests confirmed that a few of the cytomegalovirus-associated TCR beta chains recognize cytomegalovirus antigens. A later analysis found that HLA-associated TCR beta chains were more clonally expanded and had lower generation probabilities than equally common non-associated chains. Around 16 rarely observed V segments, including chromosome 9 orphons, were excluded from the earlier analysis of approximately 600 of the donors because counts were too low. A later genetic analysis associated a missense DCLRE1C variant with V-gene and J-gene trimming of TCR beta chains, and an independent cohort replicated the association. This cohort had only TCR beta chains sequenced, and the lack of alpha or paired-chain data limited which features could be detected. In a later analysis, TCR association rates were found to vary across HLA loci, with the most associated TCRs seen for DRB1 alleles and the fewest for HLA-C alleles. The classifier was reported to diagnose cytomegalovirus status with high specificity and sensitivity in both the original and validation cohorts. Because some donors lacked HLA typing at each locus, the association tests relied only on the typed subset.

The cohort was made up of approximately 670 healthy bone marrow donors. At the time of sampling, every cohort member was nominally healthy, though immune exposures that went unrecorded were likely present. The donor tested CMV seronegative and was one of the 352 seronegative cohort members. Every donor gave a peripheral blood sample, and the peripheral blood mononuclear cells from that sample were used for TCR beta sequencing. The Qiagen DNeasy Blood Extraction Kit was used to extract genomic DNA from the blood cell samples. For this clone: Its recognized antigen is unknown. Sequence at one end of the junction differs from germline and may be a read error.

Reading the germline V gene gives CDR1 LGHNA and CDR2 YNFKEQ. The CDR3 sequence holds 15 residues, the cysteine and phenylalanine included. This entry keeps only the CDR3 DNA: 45 bases, framed from base 1. Receptors were amplified or captured by the immunoSEQ multiplex PCR assay. For the multiplex PCR, a mixture combining 60 forward primers for TCR Vbeta segments and 13 reverse primers for TCR Jbeta segments was used. Amplification of the CDR3 region of rearranged TCR beta genes was performed with a multiplex PCR assay on genomic DNA. On the Illumina HiSeq System, the amplified TCR beta libraries were sequenced as 87-base-pair reads. Per the original workflow: A later analysis counted approximately 74 million unique TCR beta chains across the 650 to 700 repertoires, and 9 million to 14 million of these chains were shared by at least two donors. Raw reads were error-corrected and collapsed into unique sequences with a nearest-neighbor algorithm that merged closely related sequences to remove PCR and sequencing errors. V, D and J gene segments were assigned by aligning CDR3 sequences to IMGT reference sequences. For a sequence to be retained, a match of at least six nucleotides to both a V gene segment and a J gene segment was required. Rearrangements were classified as productive when the CDR3 lacked stop codons and remained in frame with V and J, and all other rearrangements were classified as non-productive. Following IMGT convention, CDR3 was defined as the stretch from the second conserved V-encoded cysteine up to the conserved J-encoded phenylalanine. In an earlier analysis of more than 550 of the donors, sequences lacking an unambiguous match to a single V gene segment were excluded. In an earlier analysis of approximately 560 of the donors, a V segment was called functional when productive rearrangements were above 56.7%, and segregating when the standard deviation between donors exceeded 5%. To diagnose cytomegalovirus status from the catalog of TCR beta chain sequences, a statistical classification framework was built. V and J gene assignment, in a later analysis, came from comparing TCR nucleotide sequences with IMGT/GENE-DB human TR gene sequences. A later analysis assigned CDR3 sequences and most-parsimonious VDJ recombination scenarios with the TCRdist pipeline. In a later analysis, every TCR beta chain was defined by the combination of its CDR3 amino acid sequence and its V-gene family, and reads without a unique V-gene family were dropped. In a later analysis, 450 to 600 highly shared, low-generation-probability nucleotide sequences were removed to address suspected cross-contamination and a sequencing artifact. In a later analysis, a clonal expansion index was calculated for each public chain from normalized within-repertoire ranks of inferred template counts. A later analysis computed generation probabilities with a VDJ recombination model fitted to out-of-frame rearrangements, and checked the results against IGoR. Hypergeometric tests were used in a later analysis to score TCR-TCR, TCR-HLA and TCR-CMV co-occurrence, with a repertoire-size bias correction applied to the TCR pairs. To estimate false discovery rates, a later analysis permuted the HLA or CMV assignments 20 times. In a later analysis, co-occurring TCRs were grouped using DBSCAN, with TCRdist sequence similarity added in when clustering inside HLA-allele-positive subsets. Co-occurrence clustering excluded repertoires with fewer than 30,000 or more than 120,000 public chains, plus five with anomalous nucleotide sharing. Held by TCRdb, this immuneACCESS table contains in-frame sequences only and omits some clones. Under half of the omission traces to an unresolved V gene where checked; the cause of the rest is unknown. The DNA gave D and trimming, while V, J and clone size come from that table. This sample comprises 140,000 to 150,000 clones, 75% of them detected only once. Over 6.5% of the sample goes to the ten largest clones.

The TCR was taken from a man in his thirties or forties in good health and CMV-seronegative. The receptor chain draws on TRBV4-2 and TRBJ2-1, with 11 bases in between that match TRBD2. The sample consisted of PBMCs. The nucleotides are TGTGCCAGCAGCCAAGGGGATAGCGGGGGGGCTGCGGGGATCTTC. This sequence encodes CASSQGDSGGAAGIF.